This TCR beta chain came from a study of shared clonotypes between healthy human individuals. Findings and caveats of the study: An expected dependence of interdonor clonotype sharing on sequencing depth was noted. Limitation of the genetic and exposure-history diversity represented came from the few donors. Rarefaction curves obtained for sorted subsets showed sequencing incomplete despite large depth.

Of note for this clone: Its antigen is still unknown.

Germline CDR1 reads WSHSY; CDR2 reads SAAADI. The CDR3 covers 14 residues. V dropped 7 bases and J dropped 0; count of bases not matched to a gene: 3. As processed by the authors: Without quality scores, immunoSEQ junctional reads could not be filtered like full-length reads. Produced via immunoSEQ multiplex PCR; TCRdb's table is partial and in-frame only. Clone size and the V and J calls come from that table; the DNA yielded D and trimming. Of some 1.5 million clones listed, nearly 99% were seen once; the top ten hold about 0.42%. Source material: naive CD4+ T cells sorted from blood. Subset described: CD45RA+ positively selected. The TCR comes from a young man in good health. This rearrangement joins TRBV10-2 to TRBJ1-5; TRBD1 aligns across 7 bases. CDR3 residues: CASMEGASNQPQHF. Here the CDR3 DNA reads TGCGCCAGCATGGAGGGGGCTAGCAATCAGCCCCAGCATTTT.